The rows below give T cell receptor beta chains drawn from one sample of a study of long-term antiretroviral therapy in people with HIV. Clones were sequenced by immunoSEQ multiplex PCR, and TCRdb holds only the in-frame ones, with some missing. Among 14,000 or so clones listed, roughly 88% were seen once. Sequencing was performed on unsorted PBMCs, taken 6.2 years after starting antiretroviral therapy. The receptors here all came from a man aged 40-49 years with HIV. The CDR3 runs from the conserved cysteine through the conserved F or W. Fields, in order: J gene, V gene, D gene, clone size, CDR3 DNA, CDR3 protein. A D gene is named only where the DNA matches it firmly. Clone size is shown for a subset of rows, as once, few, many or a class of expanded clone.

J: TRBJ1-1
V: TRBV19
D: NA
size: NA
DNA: TGTGGATCGGATAGGGCCCATAGGGGGTACACTGAAGCTTTCTTT
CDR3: CGSDRAHRGYTEAFF

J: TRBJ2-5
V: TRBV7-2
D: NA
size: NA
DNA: TGTGCCAGCAGCTTAGCAATTACGGGAGAGACCCAGTACTTC
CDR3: CASSLAITGETQYF

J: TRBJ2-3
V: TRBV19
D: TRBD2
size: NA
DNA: TGTGCCAGTAGGCTAGCGGGAACAGATACGCAGTATTTT
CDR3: CASRLAGTDTQYF

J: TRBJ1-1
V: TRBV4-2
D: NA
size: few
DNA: TGTGCCAGCAGCGCAATAGGGGAATTGAACACTGAAGCTTTCTTT
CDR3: CASSAIGELNTEAFF

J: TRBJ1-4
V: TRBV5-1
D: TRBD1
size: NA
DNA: TGCGCCAGCAGCCGGACAGGTACAACTAATGAAAAACTGTTTTTT
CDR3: CASSRTGTTNEKLFF

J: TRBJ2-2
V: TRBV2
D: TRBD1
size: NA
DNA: TGTGCCAGCACCGAAGGACAGGCGAACACCGGGGAGCTGTTTTTT
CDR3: CASTEGQANTGELFF

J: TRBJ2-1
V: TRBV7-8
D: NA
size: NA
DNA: TGTGCCAGCAGCCTCGGCCCAGTGGCTTACAATGAGCAGTTCTTC
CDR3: CASSLGPVAYNEQFF

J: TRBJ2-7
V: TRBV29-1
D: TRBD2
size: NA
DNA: TGCAGCGGGACTAGCGGGTACTCCTACGAGCAGTACTTC
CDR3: CSGTSGYSYEQYF

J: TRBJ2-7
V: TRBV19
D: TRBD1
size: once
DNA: TGTGCCAGTAGTATGAGACCGGGACAGGGAAGTTTATTTAGGGTCTACGAGCAGTACTTC
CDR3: CASSMRPGQGSLFRVYEQYF

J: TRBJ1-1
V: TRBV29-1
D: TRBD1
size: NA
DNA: TGCAGCGCTGTAGGGGGCTTGGGGGCTGAAGCTTTCTTT
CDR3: CSAVGGLGAEAFF

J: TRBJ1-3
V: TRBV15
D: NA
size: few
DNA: TGTGCCACCAGCAGAGCAATAGTGAGGGACTCTGGAAACACCATATATTTT
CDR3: CATSRAIVRDSGNTIYF

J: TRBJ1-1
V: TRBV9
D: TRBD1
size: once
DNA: TGTGCCAGCAGCGTAGAGGGACAGGGGTGGACTGAAGCTTTCTTT
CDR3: CASSVEGQGWTEAFF

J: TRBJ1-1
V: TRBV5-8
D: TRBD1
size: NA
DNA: TGTGCCAGCAGCTTGGTAGAGGGGGCGCGAGCTTTCTTT
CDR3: CASSLVEGARAFF

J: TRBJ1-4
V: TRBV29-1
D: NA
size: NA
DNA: TGCAGCGTTTTGTCCGAAAAACTGTTTTTT
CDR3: CSVLSEKLFF

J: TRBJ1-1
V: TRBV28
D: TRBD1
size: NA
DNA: TGTGCCAGCAGTCCCCGGGACAGGGGGACCACTGAAGCTTTCTTT
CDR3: CASSPRDRGTTEAFF

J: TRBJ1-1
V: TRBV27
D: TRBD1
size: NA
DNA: TGTGCCAGCAGAGGGACAGGGGCCATGAACACTGAAGCTTTCTTT
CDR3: CASRGTGAMNTEAFF

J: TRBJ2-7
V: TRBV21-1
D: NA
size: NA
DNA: TGTGCCAGCAGCAGAGTAGGGGGCGAGGACTACGAGCAGTACTTC
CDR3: CASSRVGGEDYEQYF

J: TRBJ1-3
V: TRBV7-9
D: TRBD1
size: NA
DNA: TGTGCCAGCAGCTTAATGAACAGGGGCCTTACTTTTGGAAACACCATATATTTT
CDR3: CASSLMNRGLTFGNTIYF

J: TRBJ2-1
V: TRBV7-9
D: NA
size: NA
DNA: TGTGCCAGCAGCTTAGCGGGAGTAACACTCAGCAATGAGCAGTTCTTC
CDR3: CASSLAGVTLSNEQFF

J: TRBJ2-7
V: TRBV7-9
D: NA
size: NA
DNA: TGTGCCAGCAGCTTAGCCCGGGGGAGCTCCTACGAGCAGTACTTC
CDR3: CASSLARGSSYEQYF

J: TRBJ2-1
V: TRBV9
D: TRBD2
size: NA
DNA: TGTGCCAGCAGCGGCAGACTAGCGGGAGGGAGCCATGAGCAGTTCTTC
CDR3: CASSGRLAGGSHEQFF

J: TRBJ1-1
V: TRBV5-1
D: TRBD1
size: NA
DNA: TGCGCCAGCAGCTTCGACAGGGCGAACACTGAAGCTTTCTTT
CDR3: CASSFDRANTEAFF

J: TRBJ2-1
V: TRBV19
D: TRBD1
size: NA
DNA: TGTGCCAGTAGACTCGGGACAGGGCCAAATGAGCAGTTCTTC
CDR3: CASRLGTGPNEQFF

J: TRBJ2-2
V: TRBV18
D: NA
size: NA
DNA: TGTGCCAGCTCACCAAATAGAGGGGGGCTGAACACCGGGGAGCTGTTTTTT
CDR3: CASSPNRGGLNTGELFF

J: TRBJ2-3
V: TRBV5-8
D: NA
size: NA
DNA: TGTGCCAGCAGCTTTATGTGGGGCGTTGGCACAGATACGCAGTATTTT
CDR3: CASSFMWGVGTDTQYF